This T cell receptor beta chain originates from a study of Ad26.COV2.S vaccination and SARS-CoV-2 variants. Study-level information: Donor joined the COV1001 Ad26.COV2.S trial arm. Administration of Ad26.COV2.S was intramuscular, either once or twice 56 days apart.

TCRdb keeps only in-frame clones here, not all; method: immunoSEQ multiplex PCR. The sample yields hundreds of thousands of clones, approximately 86% seen once. Treatment of the sample: about 20 received Ad26.COV2.S at low or high dose, single or two shots; about 5 received placebo; per-sample allocation not given. Day 63 after the first injection of vaccine or placebo was the sampling time. CDR3 length: 16 amino acids. V lost 0 bases and J lost 0, with 12 bases in between. CDR1 is LGHNA, CDR2 YSLEER, per germline. The V and J genes are TRBV4-3 and TRBJ2-7; D may be TRBD2 (5 bases). The clonotype comes from a person aged 18-65 years who received the Ad26.COV2.S COVID-19 vaccine or a placebo. Sequences were derived from peripheral blood, sampled in a trial of Ad26.COV2.S vaccine versus placebo. The CDR3 sequence is CASSQDYPGSSYEQYF. CDR3 DNA: TGCGCCAGCAGCCAAGATTACCCGGGGAGCTCCTACGAGCAGTACTTC.